The clone carrying this T cell receptor (beta chain) was recorded only once. Its antigen remains unknown. The time point: after dendritic cell vaccination, including at tumor progression/relapse. These data belong to a study of glioma-infiltrating T cells after dendritic cell vaccination. Study context: Autologous tumor lysate was loaded overnight onto monocyte-derived dendritic cells grown seven to eight days with IL-4 and GM-CSF. Overall study findings and caveats: No direct clonality-survival link was found; a diverse polyclonal response may matter.

The CDR3 has 16 amino acids. V was clipped by 1 base and J by 4 bases, with 15 bases between them. CDR1 SGHNT and CDR2 YENEEA come from the germline V gene. Generated by immunoSEQ multiplex PCR, the TCRdb table keeps only in-frame clones and is missing some. The sample includes around 23,000 clones, approximately 89% of them seen just once. The origin of this receptor is a human donor with glioblastoma. J is TRBJ2-3 and V is TRBV11-3; tentatively, D is TRBD2 (7 bases). Sequences were derived from blood, sampled after dendritic cell vaccination. In DNA, the CDR3 is TGTGCCAGCAGCTTAGGCGGGGGCGCCATGTCAGATACGCAGTATTTT. This gives the protein CASSLGGGAMSDTQYF.